Detailed here is one TCR beta chain. The antigen remains unidentified. This sample is drawn from a study of cytomegalovirus exposure and HLA in healthy donors. CDR3 length: 15 residues. Trimming took 6 bases from V and 2 from J; bases not matched to a gene: 5. Germline V gives CDR1 MDHEN, CDR2 SYDVKM. Findings and caveats of the study: TCR beta chains numbering about 160 were designated cytomegalovirus-associated. Cytomegalovirus status was reportedly diagnosed by the classifier with high sensitivity and specificity.

Data came from immunoSEQ multiplex PCR; TCRdb stores just in-frame clones and leaves some out. The repertoire consists of around 150,000 clones, with 88% occurring once and the leading ten covering 2.5% to 3%. The V call is TRBV28, the J call TRBJ2-5; 11 positions match TRBD2. Sequencing was done on a sample of PBMCs. The TCR sequence derives from a man younger than 35 in good health and CMV-seronegative. CDR3 sequence reads: CASRPGLAVQETQYF. CDR3 DNA sequence: TGTGCCAGCAGACCGGGACTAGCGGTTCAAGAGACCCAGTACTTC.